A selection of T cell receptor beta chains follows, all from one sample in a study of cytomegalovirus exposure and HLA in healthy donors. The method was immunoSEQ multiplex PCR; TCRdb's version includes in-frame clones alone and lacks a portion of them. In the table there are around 90,000 clones, around 67% of which are singletons. Input material: PBMCs. The receptor set was obtained from a human donor in good health. Both conserved end residues are part of each CDR3. A D gene is named only where the DNA matches it firmly. Only part of the rows carry a size: once, few, many, or a class if the clone is expanded.

CDR3 protein: CASSPQTGQETQYF
CDR3 DNA: TGTGCCAGCAGCCCTCAGACAGGGCAGGAGACCCAGTACTTC
V gene: TRBV7-3
clone size: .
J gene: TRBJ2-5
D gene: TRBD1

CDR3 protein: CASSVGSEGGQGATGELFF
CDR3 DNA: TGTGCCAGCAGCGTAGGGTCCGAGGGGGGACAGGGGGCAACCGGGGAGCTGTTTTTT
V gene: TRBV9
clone size: .
J gene: TRBJ2-2
D gene: TRBD1

CDR3 protein: CASTPGQGDYEQYF
CDR3 DNA: TGCGCCAGCACGCCGGGACAGGGCGACTACGAGCAGTACTTC
V gene: TRBV5-1
clone size: .
J gene: TRBJ2-7
D gene: TRBD1

CDR3 protein: CASSTGLAGVFHYNEQFF
CDR3 DNA: TGTGCCAGCAGCACGGGACTAGCGGGGGTGTTCCACTACAATGAGCAGTTCTTC
V gene: TRBV11-1
clone size: few
J gene: TRBJ2-1
D gene: TRBD2

CDR3 protein: CASSPWTSGAQETQYF
CDR3 DNA: TGTGCCAGCAGCCCATGGACTAGCGGGGCGCAAGAGACCCAGTACTTC
V gene: TRBV7-2
clone size: few
J gene: TRBJ2-5
D gene: TRBD2

CDR3 protein: CASSQTSGGETQYF
CDR3 DNA: TGCGCCAGCAGCCAGACAAGCGGGGGGGAGACCCAGTACTTC
V gene: TRBV4-3
clone size: few
J gene: TRBJ2-5
D gene: TRBD2

CDR3 protein: CASSRDSQETQYF
CDR3 DNA: TGTGCCAGCAGTCGGGACTCACAAGAGACCCAGTACTTC
V gene: TRBV2
clone size: few
J gene: TRBJ2-5
D gene: .

CDR3 protein: CASSPGPGQPQHF
CDR3 DNA: TGTGCCAGTAGTCCCGGTCCGGGTCAGCCCCAGCATTTT
V gene: TRBV19
clone size: .
J gene: TRBJ1-5
D gene: .

CDR3 protein: CASSLPGENIQYF
CDR3 DNA: TGCGCCAGCAGCTTGCCAGGGGAAAACATTCAGTACTTC
V gene: TRBV5-1
clone size: .
J gene: TRBJ2-4
D gene: .

CDR3 protein: CASSFGTEQETQYF
CDR3 DNA: TGTGCCAGCAGCTTCGGGACAGAGCAAGAGACCCAGTACTTC
V gene: TRBV7-6
clone size: .
J gene: TRBJ2-5
D gene: TRBD1

CDR3 protein: CASSPTSGGAADTQYF
CDR3 DNA: TGTGCCAGCAGCCCGACTAGCGGGGGGGCCGCAGATACGCAGTATTTT
V gene: TRBV25-1
clone size: .
J gene: TRBJ2-3
D gene: TRBD2

CDR3 protein: CASSLNPDSNTGELFF
CDR3 DNA: TGTGCCAGCAGCTTAAACCCAGACTCGAACACCGGGGAGCTGTTTTTT
V gene: TRBV7-3
clone size: .
J gene: TRBJ2-2
D gene: .

CDR3 protein: CASSLGGPYEQYF
CDR3 DNA: TGCGCCAGCAGCTTGGGAGGGCCCTACGAGCAGTACTTC
V gene: TRBV5-1
clone size: .
J gene: TRBJ2-7
D gene: .

CDR3 protein: CASSLDQGANTIYF
CDR3 DNA: TGTGCCAGCAGCTTGGATCAGGGGGCAAACACCATATATTTT
V gene: TRBV5-4
clone size: few
J gene: TRBJ1-3
D gene: TRBD1

CDR3 protein: CASSLDRGIQNIQYF
CDR3 DNA: TGTGCCAGCAGTTTAGACAGGGGGATCCAAAACATTCAGTACTTC
V gene: TRBV27
clone size: .
J gene: TRBJ2-4
D gene: TRBD1

CDR3 protein: CASSVQGADNQPQHF
CDR3 DNA: TGTGCCAGCAGCGTCCAGGGGGCGGACAATCAGCCCCAGCATTTT
V gene: TRBV6-1
clone size: .
J gene: TRBJ1-5
D gene: TRBD1

CDR3 protein: CASTNSGGAANEQFF
CDR3 DNA: TGTGCCAGCACCAATAGCGGGGGGGCAGCCAATGAGCAGTTCTTC
V gene: TRBV7-9
clone size: few
J gene: TRBJ2-1
D gene: TRBD2

CDR3 protein: CASSRDTAYEQYF
CDR3 DNA: TGTGCCAGCAGCAGGGACACCGCCTACGAGCAGTACTTC
V gene: TRBV7-3
clone size: .
J gene: TRBJ2-7
D gene: .

CDR3 protein: CSLLGGTDTQYF
CDR3 DNA: TGCAGTCTCCTCGGGGGTACAGATACGCAGTATTTT
V gene: TRBV29-1
clone size: once
J gene: TRBJ2-3
D gene: .

CDR3 protein: CASGRSGPHTEAFF
CDR3 DNA: TGCGCCAGTGGGAGGTCTGGCCCACACACTGAAGCTTTCTTT
V gene: TRBV5-1
clone size: .
J gene: TRBJ1-1
D gene: .

CDR3 protein: CASSLVGSLLHF
CDR3 DNA: TGTGCCAGCAGCTTGGTTGGCAGTCTCCTCCACTTT
V gene: TRBV5-6
clone size: .
J gene: TRBJ1-6
D gene: .

CDR3 protein: CASSSRDWEGYTF
CDR3 DNA: TGTGCCAGCAGCTCCCGGGACTGGGAGGGCTACACCTTC
V gene: TRBV6-5
clone size: .
J gene: TRBJ1-2
D gene: .

CDR3 protein: CASSLQAGDPYNEQFF
CDR3 DNA: TGTGCCAGCAGCTTACAAGCGGGGGACCCGTACAATGAGCAGTTCTTC
V gene: TRBV11-2
clone size: .
J gene: TRBJ2-1
D gene: TRBD2

CDR3 protein: CAISNWDLQETQYF
CDR3 DNA: TGTGCCATCAGTAACTGGGACTTACAAGAGACCCAGTACTTC
V gene: TRBV10-3
clone size: once
J gene: TRBJ2-5
D gene: .

CDR3 protein: CASSLAQREQYF
CDR3 DNA: TGTGCCAGCAGCTTAGCGCAGCGGGAGCAGTACTTC
V gene: TRBV7-9
clone size: .
J gene: TRBJ2-7
D gene: .

CDR3 protein: CSAGTAYEQYF
CDR3 DNA: TGCAGTGCCGGGACAGCTTACGAGCAGTACTTC
V gene: TRBV20-1
clone size: few
J gene: TRBJ2-7
D gene: TRBD1

CDR3 protein: CASSGKGQISNYGYTF
CDR3 DNA: TGTGCCAGTAGTGGAAAGGGACAGATCTCTAACTATGGCTACACCTTC
V gene: TRBV19
clone size: .
J gene: TRBJ1-2
D gene: TRBD1

CDR3 protein: CASSRDSPSEQYF
CDR3 DNA: TGTGCCAGCAGCCGGGACAGCCCCAGCGAGCAGTACTTC
V gene: TRBV9
clone size: .
J gene: TRBJ2-7
D gene: TRBD1

CDR3 protein: CASSLTRRQEDEQYF
CDR3 DNA: TGTGCCAGCAGCTTAACACGGAGGCAGGAGGACGAGCAGTACTTC
V gene: TRBV7-9
clone size: .
J gene: TRBJ2-7
D gene: .

CDR3 protein: CASSLSGQNNSPLHF
CDR3 DNA: TGCGCCAGCAGCTTGTCGGGACAGAATAATTCACCCCTCCACTTT
V gene: TRBV5-1
clone size: .
J gene: TRBJ1-6
D gene: TRBD1

CDR3 protein: CASSVVAGSDTQYF
CDR3 DNA: TGTGCCAGCAGCGTAGTAGCGGGCTCAGATACGCAGTATTTT
V gene: TRBV9
clone size: few
J gene: TRBJ2-3
D gene: TRBD2

CDR3 protein: CASSRYRVYQHF
CDR3 DNA: TGTGCCAGCAGCCGTTACAGGGTTTACCAGCATTTT
V gene: TRBV5-8
clone size: few
J gene: TRBJ1-5
D gene: .

CDR3 protein: CACSRDRTYGYTF
CDR3 DNA: TGTGCCTGTTCCCGGGACAGGACCTATGGCTACACCTTC
V gene: TRBV30
clone size: few
J gene: TRBJ1-2
D gene: TRBD1

CDR3 protein: CASSEGGTGNEQFF
CDR3 DNA: TGTGCCAGCAGCGAGGGGGGGACAGGGAATGAGCAGTTCTTC
V gene: TRBV5-4
clone size: few
J gene: TRBJ2-1
D gene: TRBD1

CDR3 protein: CASSLEADISNSPGPFF
CDR3 DNA: TGTGCCAGCAGCTTGGAAGCGGATATCTCCAACTCCCCAGGTCCGTTCTTC
V gene: TRBV5-4
clone size: .
J gene: TRBJ2-1
D gene: .

CDR3 protein: CASSLGAERGGSYNEQFF
CDR3 DNA: TGTGCCAGCAGCTTAGGAGCCGAGCGGGGGGGCTCCTACAATGAGCAGTTCTTC
V gene: TRBV7-2
clone size: few
J gene: TRBJ2-1
D gene: TRBD2

CDR3 protein: CASSLLALAGASTDTQYF
CDR3 DNA: TGTGCCAGCAGCTTATTGGCCCTAGCGGGAGCTAGCACAGATACGCAGTATTTT
V gene: TRBV7-2
clone size: .
J gene: TRBJ2-3
D gene: TRBD2

CDR3 protein: CASSLVRDYYGYTF
CDR3 DNA: TGTGCCAGCAGCTTAGTAAGAGATTATTATGGCTACACCTTC
V gene: TRBV7-9
clone size: .
J gene: TRBJ1-2
D gene: .

CDR3 protein: CASSPRTGRTEAFF
CDR3 DNA: TGTGCCAGTAGTCCAAGGACAGGGCGGACTGAAGCTTTCTTT
V gene: TRBV19
clone size: .
J gene: TRBJ1-1
D gene: TRBD1

CDR3 protein: CASSLRSDGYYNEQFF
CDR3 DNA: TGCGCCAGCAGCTTGAGATCAGACGGGTACTACAATGAGCAGTTCTTC
V gene: TRBV5-1
clone size: .
J gene: TRBJ2-1
D gene: .

CDR3 protein: CASSTDRSYGYTF
CDR3 DNA: TGTGCCAGCAGCACCGACAGGTCCTATGGCTACACCTTC
V gene: TRBV4-2
clone size: .
J gene: TRBJ1-2
D gene: .

CDR3 protein: CASSVTGPKGGTEAFF
CDR3 DNA: TGTGCCAGCAGTGTGACGGGTCCTAAGGGAGGCACTGAAGCTTTCTTT
V gene: TRBV27
clone size: .
J gene: TRBJ1-1
D gene: .

CDR3 protein: CASSRLRDRGDSGNTIYF
CDR3 DNA: TGCGCCAGCAGCCGGCTCCGGGACAGGGGCGACTCTGGAAACACCATATATTTT
V gene: TRBV5-1
clone size: .
J gene: TRBJ1-3
D gene: TRBD1